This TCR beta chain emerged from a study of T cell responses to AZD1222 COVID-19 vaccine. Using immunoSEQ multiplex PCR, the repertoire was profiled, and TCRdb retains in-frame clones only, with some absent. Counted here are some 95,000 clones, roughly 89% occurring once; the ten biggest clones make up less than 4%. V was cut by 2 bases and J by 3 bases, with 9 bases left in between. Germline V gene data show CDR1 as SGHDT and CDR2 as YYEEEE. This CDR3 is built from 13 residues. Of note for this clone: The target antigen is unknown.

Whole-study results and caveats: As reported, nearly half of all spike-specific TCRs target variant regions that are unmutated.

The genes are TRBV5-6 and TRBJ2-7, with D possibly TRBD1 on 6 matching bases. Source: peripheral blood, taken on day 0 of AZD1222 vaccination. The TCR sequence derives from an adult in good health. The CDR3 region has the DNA TGTGCCAGCAGCTTCGGACAGAACTACGAGCAGTACTTC. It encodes CASSFGQNYEQYF.